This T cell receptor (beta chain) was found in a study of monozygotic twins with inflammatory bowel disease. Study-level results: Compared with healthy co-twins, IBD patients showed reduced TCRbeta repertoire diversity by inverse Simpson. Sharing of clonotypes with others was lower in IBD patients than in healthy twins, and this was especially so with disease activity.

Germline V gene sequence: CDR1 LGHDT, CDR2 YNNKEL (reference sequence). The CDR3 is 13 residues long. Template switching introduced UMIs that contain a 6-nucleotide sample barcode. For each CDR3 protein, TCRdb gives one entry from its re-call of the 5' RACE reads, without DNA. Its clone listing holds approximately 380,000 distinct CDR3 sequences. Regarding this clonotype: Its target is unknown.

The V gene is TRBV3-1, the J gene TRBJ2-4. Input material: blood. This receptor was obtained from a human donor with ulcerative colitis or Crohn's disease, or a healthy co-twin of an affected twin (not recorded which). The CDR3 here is CASSQDRYRVQYF. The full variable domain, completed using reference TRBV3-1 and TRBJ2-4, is DTAVSQTPKYLVTQMGNDKSIKCEQNLGHDTMYWYKQDSKKFLKIMFSYNNKELIINETVPNRFSPKSPDKAHLNLHINSLELGDSAVYFCASSQDRYRVQYFGAGTRLSVL.